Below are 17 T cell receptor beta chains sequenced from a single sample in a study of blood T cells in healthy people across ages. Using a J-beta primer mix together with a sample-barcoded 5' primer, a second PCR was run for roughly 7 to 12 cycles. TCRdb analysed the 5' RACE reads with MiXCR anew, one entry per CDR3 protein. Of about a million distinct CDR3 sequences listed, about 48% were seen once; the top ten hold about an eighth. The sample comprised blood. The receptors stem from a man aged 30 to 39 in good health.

The CDR3, as DNA: TGTGCCAGCAGCTTAGAGGCCGGGGGCCGTCAGCCCCAGCATTTT. The encoded protein is CASSLEAGGRQPQHF. The genes are TRBV7-2 and TRBJ1-5; possibly TRBD1 for D (6 bases). CDR3 size: 15 residues. Germline V CDR1 and CDR2: SGHTA, FQGNSA. The germline V and J ends were trimmed by 1 base and 6 bases, with 13 bases remaining between them.

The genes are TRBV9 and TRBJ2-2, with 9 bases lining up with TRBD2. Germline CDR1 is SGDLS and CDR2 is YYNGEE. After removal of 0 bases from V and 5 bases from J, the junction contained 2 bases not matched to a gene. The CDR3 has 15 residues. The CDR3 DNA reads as TGTGCCAGCAGCGTAGGCGGGGGGGGAACCGGGGAGCTGTTTTTT. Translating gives CASSVGGGGTGELFF.

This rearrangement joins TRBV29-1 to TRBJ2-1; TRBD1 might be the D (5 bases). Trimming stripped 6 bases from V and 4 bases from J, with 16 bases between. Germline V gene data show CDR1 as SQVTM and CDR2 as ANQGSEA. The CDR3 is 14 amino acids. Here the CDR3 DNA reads TGCAGCGTCGGTACAGGTCCCGGGTACAATGAGCAGTTCTTC. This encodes CSVGTGPGYNEQFF.

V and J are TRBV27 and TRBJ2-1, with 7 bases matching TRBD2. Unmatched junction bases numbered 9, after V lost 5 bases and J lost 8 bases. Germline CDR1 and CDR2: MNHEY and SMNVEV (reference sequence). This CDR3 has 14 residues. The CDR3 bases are TGTGCCAGCAGTGTAACCGCGGGGAGGGATGAGCAGTTCTTC. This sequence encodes CASSVTAGRDEQFF.

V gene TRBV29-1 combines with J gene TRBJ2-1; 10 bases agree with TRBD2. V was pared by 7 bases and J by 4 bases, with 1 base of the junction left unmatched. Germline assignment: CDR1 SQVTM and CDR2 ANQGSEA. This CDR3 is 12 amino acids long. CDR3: CSGSGRYNEQFF. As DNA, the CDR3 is TGCAGCGGTAGCGGGAGGTACAATGAGCAGTTCTTC.

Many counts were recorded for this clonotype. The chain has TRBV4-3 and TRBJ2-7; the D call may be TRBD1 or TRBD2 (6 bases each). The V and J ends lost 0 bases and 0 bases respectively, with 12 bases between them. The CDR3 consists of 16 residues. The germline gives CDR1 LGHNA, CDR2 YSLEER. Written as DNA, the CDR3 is TGCGCCAGCAGCCAAGATCCCGGAGGGGGCTCCTACGAGCAGTACTTC. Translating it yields CASSQDPGGGSYEQYF.

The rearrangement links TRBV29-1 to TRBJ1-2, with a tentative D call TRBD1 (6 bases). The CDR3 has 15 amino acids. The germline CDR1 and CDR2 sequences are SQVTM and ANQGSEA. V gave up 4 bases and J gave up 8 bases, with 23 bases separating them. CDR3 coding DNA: TGCAGCGTTGGCGTAGGTGGTAGCGGCGGGGGCGGCTACACCTTC. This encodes CSVGVGGSGGGGYTF.

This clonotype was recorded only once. The CDR3 nucleotides read TGTGCCAGCAGCCTTCTACAATCCGGGACCGGCCCTAAAAAACTGTTTTTT. Translation gives CASSLLQSGTGPKKLFF. The rearrangement uses TRBV3-1 and TRBJ1-4; D possibly corresponds to TRBD1 (5 bases). The V and J ends lost 4 bases and 9 bases respectively, with 24 bases between them. The CDR3 has 17 amino acids. CDR1 LGHDT and CDR2 YNNKEL come from the germline V gene (reference sequence).

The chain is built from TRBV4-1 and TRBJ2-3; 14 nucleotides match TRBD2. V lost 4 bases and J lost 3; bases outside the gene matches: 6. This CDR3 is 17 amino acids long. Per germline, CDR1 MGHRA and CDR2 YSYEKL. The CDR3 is CASSPRGLAGATDTQYF. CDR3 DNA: TGCGCCAGCAGCCCCCGGGGACTAGCGGGGGCTACAGATACGCAGTATTTT.

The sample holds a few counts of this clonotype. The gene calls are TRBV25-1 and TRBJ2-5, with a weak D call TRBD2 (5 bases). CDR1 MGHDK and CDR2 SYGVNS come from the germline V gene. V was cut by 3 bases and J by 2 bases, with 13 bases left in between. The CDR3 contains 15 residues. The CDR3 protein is CASSDTSRRQETQYF. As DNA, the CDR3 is TGTGCCAGCAGTGATACCTCGAGGAGGCAAGAGACCCAGTACTTC.

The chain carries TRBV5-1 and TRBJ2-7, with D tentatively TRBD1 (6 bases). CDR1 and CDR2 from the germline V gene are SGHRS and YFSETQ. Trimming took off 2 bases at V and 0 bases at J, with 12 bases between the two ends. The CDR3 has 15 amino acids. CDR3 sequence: CASSFSTGSSYEQYF. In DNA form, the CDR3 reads TGCGCCAGCAGCTTCTCTACAGGGAGCTCCTACGAGCAGTACTTC.

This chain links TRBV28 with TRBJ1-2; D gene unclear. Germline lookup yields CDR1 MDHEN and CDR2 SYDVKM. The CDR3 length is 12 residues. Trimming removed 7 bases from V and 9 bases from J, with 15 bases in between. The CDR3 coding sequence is TGTGCCAGCAACGTAGAACGGTCCCGCTACACCTTC. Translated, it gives CASNVERSRYTF.

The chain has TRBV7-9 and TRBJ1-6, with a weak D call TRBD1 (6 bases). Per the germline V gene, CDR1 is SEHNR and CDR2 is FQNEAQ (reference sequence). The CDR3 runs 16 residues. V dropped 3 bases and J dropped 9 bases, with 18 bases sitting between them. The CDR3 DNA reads TGTGCCAGCAGCTTCCATCTCCCAGGGGAGGGTTCACCCCTCCACTTT. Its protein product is CASSFHLPGEGSPLHF.

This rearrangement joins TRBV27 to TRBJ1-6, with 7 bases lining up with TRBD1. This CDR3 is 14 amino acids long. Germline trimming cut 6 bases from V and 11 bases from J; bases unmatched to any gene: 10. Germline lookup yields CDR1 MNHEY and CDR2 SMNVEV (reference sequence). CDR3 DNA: TGTGCCAGCAGCCTCTACAGGGGAAGTGCACCCCTCCACTTT. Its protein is CASSLYRGSAPLHF.

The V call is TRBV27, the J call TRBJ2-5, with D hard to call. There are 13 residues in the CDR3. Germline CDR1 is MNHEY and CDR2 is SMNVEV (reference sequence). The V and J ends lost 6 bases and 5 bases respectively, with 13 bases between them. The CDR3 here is CASRNRLMETQYF. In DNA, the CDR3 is TGTGCCAGCAGAAACCGACTGATGGAGACCCAGTACTTC.

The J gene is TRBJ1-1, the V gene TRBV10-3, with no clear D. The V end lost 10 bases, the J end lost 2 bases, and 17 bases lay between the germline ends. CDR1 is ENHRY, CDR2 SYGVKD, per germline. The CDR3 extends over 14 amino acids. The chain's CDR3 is CASIPTEINTEAFF. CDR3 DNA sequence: TGTGCCAGCATCCCGACCGAGATAAACACTGAAGCTTTCTTT.

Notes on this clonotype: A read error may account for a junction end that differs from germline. The CDR3 is CANSQDRVALADYNEQFF. Here the CDR3 DNA reads TGCGCCAACAGCCAAGATCGGGTGGCCCTAGCGGACTACAATGAGCAGTTCTTC. This chain joins TRBV4-3 and TRBJ2-1, with 7 bases that match TRBD2. This CDR3 is 18 amino acids long. The germline CDR1 and CDR2 sequences are LGHNA and YSLEER.